The 10 T cell receptor beta chains presented below share a single source sample, sequenced in a study of cytomegalovirus exposure and HLA in healthy donors (dated 2017 in TCRdb). The library was built by means of the immunoSEQ multiplex PCR assay. The multiplex PCR relied on a mix of 60 forward primers for TCR Vbeta segments and 13 reverse primers for TCR Jbeta segments. Here the immuneACCESS table is served through TCRdb, limited to in-frame sequences with V and J called. Missing clones are a known gap in these copies; in checked studies unresolved V genes cover under half, and the rest lacks a known reason. This sample is represented by about 150,000 clones; under 75% of them were singletons. The ten largest clones add up to 2% to 2.5% of the sample. Sequencing was performed on PBMCs. Receptor source: a woman aged 40-49 years in good health and CMV-seronegative.

The chain links TRBV30 to TRBJ1-4; the D gene is possibly TRBD1 (6 bases). Germline V lookup: CDR1 GTSNPN, CDR2 SVGIG (reference sequence). This CDR3 comprises 15 residues. V lost 2 bases and J 5 bases, leaving 15 bases between the germline ends. This CDR3 is CAWSTLGGPNEKLFF. CDR3 sequence (DNA): TGTGCCTGGAGTACCCTCGGGGGGCCCAATGAAAAACTGTTTTTT.

This rearrangement joins TRBV19 to TRBJ1-1; maybe TRBD1 (5 bases). The CDR3 runs 15 residues. The V end was cut by 6 bases, the J end by 4 bases, with 18 bases between. The germline V gene encodes CDR1 LNHDA and CDR2 SQIVND (reference sequence). CDR3 coding DNA: TGTGCCAGTAGCAAAAGGGGCGGCACCTTCACTGAAGCTTTCTTT. Translating it yields CASSKRGGTFTEAFF.

This clone was seen just once. J is TRBJ2-3 and V is TRBV7-2, with D perhaps TRBD1 (5 bases). Germline-derived CDR1 and CDR2 are SGHTA and FQGNSA. Trimming shortened V by 8 bases and J by 7 bases, and 16 bases separated the two germline ends. The CDR3 contains 13 residues. The CDR3 region has the DNA TGTGCCAGCGAGTCAGGGAATTTGTATACGCAGTATTTT. Its protein product is CASESGNLYTQYF.

The chain joins TRBV2 to TRBJ2-4, with D perhaps matching TRBD1 (7 bases). The CDR3 runs 16 residues. Per germline, CDR1 SNHLY and CDR2 FYNNEI. V was clipped by 8 bases and J by 3 bases, with 20 bases between them. The CDR3 region is CASQGGRGQDKNIQYF. The CDR3 DNA reads TGTGCCAGCCAGGGGGGTAGGGGGCAGGACAAAAACATTCAGTACTTC.

The CDR3 region has the DNA TGCGCCAGCAGCCCCCGGACAGGGGACTATGGCTACACCTTC. Protein: CASSPRTGDYGYTF. The rearrangement joins TRBV5-1 to TRBJ1-2; the match to TRBD1 covers 9 bases. Germline-derived CDR1 and CDR2 are SGHRS and YFSETQ. Losses at the gene ends were 4 bases for V and 3 bases for J; bases not matched to a gene: 4. The CDR3 sequence is 14 residues long.

The chain recombines TRBV4-1 with TRBJ1-5; perhaps TRBD1 as D (6 bases). V gave up 3 bases and J gave up 7 bases, with 10 bases separating them. This CDR3 is built from 13 residues. Germline CDR1 MGHRA, CDR2 YSYEKL. The CDR3: CASSQATGQPQHF. DNA of the CDR3: TGCGCCAGCAGCCAGGCGACAGGACAGCCCCAGCATTTT.

This rearrangement joins TRBV28 to TRBJ1-2, with 7 bases fitting TRBD1. V shed 3 bases, J shed 2 bases, and the junction held 18 bases outside the gene matches. This CDR3 has 19 residues. The germline V gene encodes CDR1 MDHEN and CDR2 SYDVKM. CDR3 protein: CASSFPPGSYRGPNYGYTF. The CDR3 DNA follows: TGTGCCAGCAGTTTTCCCCCCGGTAGCTACAGGGGTCCGAACTATGGCTACACCTTC.

This chain links TRBV29-1 with TRBJ2-7; 11 nucleotides align to TRBD2. Germline loops: CDR1 SQVTM, CDR2 ANQGSEA. The CDR3 is 13 residues long. V gave up 3 bases and J gave up 10 bases; unmatched junction bases: 8. CDR3 loop: CSVDSLLAGEQYF. CDR3 bases: TGCAGCGTTGACAGCCTACTAGCGGGGGAACAGTACTTC.

The chain combines TRBV7-2 with TRBJ1-1; D gene unclear. Germline CDR1 SGHTA, CDR2 FQGNSA. The CDR3 is 12 residues long. Trimming stripped 5 bases from V and 11 bases from J, with 15 bases between. The CDR3 is CASSPEVGRAFF. CDR3 DNA sequence: TGTGCCAGCAGCCCCGAGGTGGGTCGTGCTTTCTTT.

V gene TRBV10-3 combines with J gene TRBJ1-1; possibly TRBD1 for D (5 bases). The germline V gene encodes CDR1 ENHRY and CDR2 SYGVKD. CDR3 length equals 13 residues. Trimming pared 4 bases from V and 5 bases from J, leaving 11 bases between. CDR3 in amino acids: CAISVPRQTEAFF. As DNA, the CDR3 is TGTGCCATCAGTGTGCCGAGACAGACTGAAGCTTTCTTT.